Listed below are T cell receptor beta chains from one sample, sequenced in a study of T cell responses to AZD1222 COVID-19 vaccine. Generated by immunoSEQ multiplex PCR, the TCRdb table keeps only in-frame clones and is missing some. The sample yields more than 85,000 clones, 91% seen once. The sample consisted of peripheral blood, taken on day 0 of AZD1222 vaccination. The receptor source for this set is an adult in good health. CDR3s leave out the opening cysteine and the closing phenylalanine or tryptophan. Each record gives: J gene, V gene, D gene, CDR3 protein. The D gene is left open where the match is weak.

TRBJ2-2,TRBV7-3,TRBD2,ASSLAGGDTGELF
TRBJ1-4,TRBV6-5,TRBD1,ASSYDRGWEKLF
TRBJ1-1,TRBV2,-,ASSLRQQAF
TRBJ2-7,TRBV6-2/TRBV6-3,TRBD2,ASSSQRGDYSYEQY
TRBJ1-1,TRBV7-9,-,ASSSPRWGRGTEAF
TRBJ1-4,TRBV6-5,-,ASSYGRGWEKLF
TRBJ2-1,TRBV5-1,TRBD2,ASSITSDSNEQF
TRBJ2-3,TRBV7-3,-,ASSQDPRPSTDTQY
TRBJ2-2,TRBV3-1/TRBV3-2,-,ASSQGPNTGELF
TRBJ1-5,TRBV3-1/TRBV3-2,TRBD1,ASSSGTGRLRQPQH
TRBJ1-2,TRBV7-2,-,ASSLLLQASNYGYT
TRBJ1-5,TRBV23-1,-,ASSQSDPDRHYSNQPQH
TRBJ2-1,TRBV15,TRBD1,ATSSDRDRGLRDEQF
TRBJ2-1,TRBV7-3,TRBD2,ASSPTSGGYNEQF
TRBJ1-2,TRBV7-2,-,ASSLGGSGSYYGYT
TRBJ1-5,TRBV2,TRBD1,ASSYTGDWQPQH
TRBJ1-3,TRBV7-7,-,ASSPGGGGNTIY
TRBJ2-7,TRBV6-5,-,ASKNQGYEQY
TRBJ2-3,TRBV10-3,-,AISDYSSSDTQY
TRBJ2-4,TRBV2,-,ASNHEGGLAKNIQY
TRBJ1-6,TRBV7-3,TRBD1,ASSLGTGGSIRDSPLH
TRBJ1-2,TRBV11-2,-,ASSLGIRQLYGYT
TRBJ1-2,TRBV6-1,-,ASSDLASRSGGYT
TRBJ1-5,TRBV6-5,-,ASSYGGRQPQH
TRBJ2-3,TRBV7-9,TRBD2,ASSSLRTSGIRGTQY
TRBJ1-1,TRBV10-3,TRBD1,AISGPGQVNTEAF
TRBJ2-6,TRBV3-1/TRBV3-2,-,ASSQVGQGGANVLT
TRBJ1-1,TRBV7-2,-,ASSLETRVAF
TRBJ2-2,TRBV19,TRBD2,ASSISPASGLAANTGELF
TRBJ1-5,TRBV19,TRBD1,ASSIRGDSDSNQPQH
TRBJ1-2,TRBV9,-,ASSVGARKQLQDGYT
TRBJ2-5,TRBV7-9,-,ASSSSQTQY
TRBJ1-1,TRBV12-5,TRBD1,ASGLVQGAEAF
TRBJ2-5,TRBV6-2/TRBV6-3,TRBD1,ASSIPTGGARETQY
TRBJ2-7,TRBV13,-,ASRKGGYEQY
TRBJ2-7,TRBV7-8,-,ASSLEKRRGAPYEQY
TRBJ1-1,TRBV5-1,-,ASSFGLNTEAF
TRBJ2-5,TRBV12-5,-,ASCGTQVDETQY
TRBJ1-2,TRBV30,-,AWSPSGGWQGYT
TRBJ1-6,TRBV5-4,TRBD1,ASSSGQGVGSPLH
TRBJ2-2,TRBV24-1,TRBD2,ASAGRAGELF
TRBJ2-1,TRBV27,TRBD2,ASSHEPGLAHNEQF
TRBJ1-4,TRBV28,-,ASSLTEKLF